This T cell receptor beta chain originates from a study of shared clonotypes between healthy human individuals. The protocol was immunoSEQ multiplex PCR, while the TCRdb copy is restricted to in-frame clones and leaves out a portion. Here the sample spans roughly 1,000,000 clones, more than 75% being singletons. V lost 6 bases to trimming and J lost 5 bases, with 13 bases between them. The CDR3 runs to 13 residues. Germline V gene sequence: CDR1 SEHNR, CDR2 FQNEAQ (reference sequence). The rearrangement uses TRBV7-9 and TRBJ2-5, with D maybe TRBD1 (6 bases). The sequence derives from a young man in good health. Some clones in this sample may be carry-over from other donors' samples. The sequenced sample consisted of memory CD4+ T cells from PBMCs. Subset indicated: CD45RA-negative fraction. CDR3 DNA sequence: TGTGCCAGCAGGTGGGGGCAGGTCGAGACCCAGTACTTC. It encodes CASRWGQVETQYF.